The subject of this entry is one TCR beta chain. Its antigen remains unknown. CDR1 is SGDLS and CDR2 is YYNGEE in the germline V gene. The CDR3 has 13 residues. These data belong to a study of CXCR3-negative and CXCR3-positive naive CD8 T cells. The CD45RO-CCR7+CD27+CD95- phenotype denoted naive CD8+ T cells. Whole-study findings and limits: Within a donor, both naive subsets shared TRBV-TRBJ usage, unlike memory cells. TRB CDR3 hydrophobicity was greater in CXCR3-positive naive cells than in CXCR3-negative naive cells.

The method, 5' RACE with UMI labels, was used to prepare the TRB cDNA libraries. With the 5' RACE reads reprocessed, TCRdb shows one record per CDR3 protein and no DNA. The record lists tens of thousands of distinct CDR3 sequences, of which the ten most abundant hold 0.5% to 0.55%. This sequence originates from a human donor in good health. Some clones in this sample may be carry-over from other donors' samples. Sequencing was carried out using naive CXCR3+ CD8+ T cells from blood. Described subset: CD45RO-CCR7+CD27+CD95- naive CD8+ T cells expressing CXCR3 (TNR3+). This chain connects TRBV9 to TRBJ1-1; TCRdb's assignment of TRBD1 cannot be checked, as there is no DNA. The chain's CDR3 is CASSVAGETEAFF.